These 5 T cell receptor beta chains were all obtained from the same sample, sequenced in a study of shared clonotypes between healthy human individuals. Clones were sequenced by immunoSEQ multiplex PCR, and TCRdb holds only the in-frame ones, with some missing. The table lists about 2.2 million clones, about 94% of them singletons. Naive CD8 cells comprised CD45RO-negative, CCR7-positively selected cells, excluding terminally differentiated effector memory CD45RA+ cells. The sequenced material came from naive CD8+ T cells from PBMCs. These receptors all stem from a man aged 18-30 years in good health. Some clones in this sample may be carry-over from other donors' samples.

Worth noting for this clone: Other DNA sequences within the sample encode an identical CDR3. This chain connects TRBV6-5 to TRBJ1-3; the D is unclear. This CDR3 has 10 amino acids. V gave up 6 bases and J gave up 4 bases, with 1 base separating them. Germline V gene data show CDR1 as MNHEY and CDR2 as SVGAGI. The CDR3 sequence: CASSGNTIYF. The CDR3 nucleotides are TGTGCCAGCAGCGGAAACACCATATATTTT.

This rearrangement joins TRBV6-4 to TRBJ2-1; 8 bases align to TRBD2. Germline V gives CDR1 MRHNA, CDR2 SNTAGT. This CDR3 has 15 amino acids. With V trimmed by 4 bases and J by 2 bases, 4 bases remained unmatched. The CDR3 loop reads CASSARLATYNEQFF. The CDR3 DNA sequence: TGTGCCAGCAGTGCCCGACTAGCGACCTACAATGAGCAGTTCTTC.

The V call is TRBV5-6, the J call TRBJ1-5; 9 nucleotides line up with TRBD1. CDR1 and CDR2 (germline): SGHDT, YYEEEE. The trim removed 4 bases at V and 2 bases at J, leaving 7 bases unmatched. The CDR3 has 16 residues. The CDR3 spells CASSPRTGAGNQPQHF. The DNA for the CDR3 is TGTGCCAGCAGCCCGAGGACAGGGGCTGGCAATCAGCCCCAGCATTTT.

The CDR3 sequence is CASSRRPGAKETQYF. In DNA form, the CDR3 reads TGTGCCAGCAGCCGAAGACCGGGAGCAAAAGAGACCCAGTACTTC. This chain connects TRBV5-8 to TRBJ2-5; D may be TRBD2 (6 bases). CDR1 is SGHTS and CDR2 is YDEGEE in the germline V gene. This CDR3 is 15 amino acids long. V lost 4 bases to trimming and J lost 3 bases, with 16 bases between them.

The V and J genes are TRBV7-2 and TRBJ2-2; D could derive from TRBD1 or TRBD2 (5 bases each). The V end was cut by 0 bases, the J end by 5 bases, with 10 bases between. The V gene's germline CDR1 is SGHTA and CDR2 FQGNSA. The CDR3 is 15 residues long. The CDR3 loop reads CASSLAPWGTGELFF. The CDR3, as DNA: TGTGCCAGCAGCTTAGCGCCGTGGGGGACCGGGGAGCTGTTTTTT.